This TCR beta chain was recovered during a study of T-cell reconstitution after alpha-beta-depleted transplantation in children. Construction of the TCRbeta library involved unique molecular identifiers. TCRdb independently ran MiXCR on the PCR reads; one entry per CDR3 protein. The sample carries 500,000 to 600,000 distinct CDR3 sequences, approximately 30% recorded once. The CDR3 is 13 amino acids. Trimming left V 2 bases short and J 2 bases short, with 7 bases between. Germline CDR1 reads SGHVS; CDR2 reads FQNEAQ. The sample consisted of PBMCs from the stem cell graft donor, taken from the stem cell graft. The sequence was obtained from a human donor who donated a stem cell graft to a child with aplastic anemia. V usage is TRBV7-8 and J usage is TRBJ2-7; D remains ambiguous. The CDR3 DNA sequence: TGTGCCAGCAGCTTACAGGAAACCTACGAGCAGTACGTC. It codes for CASSLQETYEQYV.